Below, 24 T cell receptor beta chains from the same sample are listed, as sequenced in a study of radiation and T cells in renal cell carcinoma. The table came from immunoSEQ multiplex PCR; TCRdb's copy has only in-frame clones and leaves some out. This table has about 86,000 clones, around four fifths appearing once. The time point is: blood 4 weeks post-SBRT, at nephrectomy. Treatment noted: 15 Gy SBRT to primary tumor, nephrectomy 4 weeks later. The sequences come from blood, collected from a patient whose treatment included radiotherapy and nephrectomy. All receptors derive from a man aged 50 or older with renal cell carcinoma.

The V gene is TRBV30, the J gene TRBJ1-2, with TRBD1 identical over 8 bases. The CDR3 sequence is 14 residues long. The V gene end was trimmed by 2 bases and the J gene end by 7 bases; junction bases not matched to a gene: 9. The germline gives CDR1 GTSNPN, CDR2 SVGIG (reference sequence). The CDR3 bases are TGTGCCTGGAGTACCACAGGGGGGGGAAGTGGCTACACCTTC. Its protein product is CAWSTTGGGSGYTF.

The chain links TRBV10-3 to TRBJ2-1; possible D gene TRBD2, 6 bases. The CDR3 contains 15 residues. Germline CDR1 reads ENHRY; CDR2 reads SYGVKD. V lost 10 bases and J 2 bases, leaving 18 bases between the germline ends. The CDR3 is CATGDFLVAYNEQFF. DNA for the CDR3: TGTGCCACTGGGGACTTCCTGGTTGCCTACAATGAGCAGTTCTTC.

The gene calls are TRBV12-5 and TRBJ2-1; D might be TRBD1 (5 bases). The CDR3 runs 15 residues. The germline CDR1 and CDR2 sequences are LGHNT and FRNRAP. The V end lost 1 base, the J end lost 10 bases, and 17 bases lay between the germline ends. The CDR3 is CASGLAPATGNEQFF. Here the CDR3 DNA reads TGTGCTAGTGGTTTGGCTCCCGCAACAGGTAACGAGCAGTTCTTC.

The chain is built from TRBV13 and TRBJ2-7; 7 bases align to TRBD1. V was clipped by 5 bases and J by 0 bases; unmatched bases: 4. The germline CDR1 and CDR2 sequences are PRHDT and FYEKMQ (reference sequence). This CDR3 region has 14 residues. The DNA for the CDR3 is TGTGCCAGCAGCAACCGGGACAGCTCCTACGAGCAGTACTTC. Its translation: CASSNRDSSYEQYF.

The rearrangement links TRBV19 to TRBJ1-2; 7 bases are a match to TRBD1. V dropped 4 bases and J dropped 3; count of bases not matched to a gene: 8. Germline lookup yields CDR1 LNHDA and CDR2 SQIVND (reference sequence). The CDR3 loop spans 15 amino acids. This CDR3 is CASSNPGQTYYGYTF. CDR3 in DNA: TGTGCCAGTAGTAACCCGGGACAGACTTACTATGGCTACACCTTC.

V and J are TRBV7-2 and TRBJ2-7; D might be TRBD1 or TRBD2, each matching 5 bases. The CDR3 extends over 14 amino acids. Germline CDR1 is SGHTA and CDR2 is FQGNSA. Trimming took off 5 bases at V and 2 bases at J, with 13 bases between the two ends. Here the CDR3 reads CASSIGMGPYEQYF. The CDR3 coding sequence is TGTGCCAGCAGCATCGGAATGGGACCCTACGAGCAGTACTTC.

The rearrangement links TRBV5-1 to TRBJ2-7; the D is unclear. Germline loops: CDR1 SGHRS, CDR2 YFSETQ. The CDR3 is made up of 13 amino acids. V shed 0 bases and J shed 6 bases, with 10 bases lying between them. The CDR3 DNA sequence: TGCGCCAGCAGCTTGGGGCCCTTAGGCGAGCAGTACTTC. Amino acids: CASSLGPLGEQYF.

J is TRBJ2-2 and V is TRBV19; D is unresolved. Trimming left V 10 bases short and J 4 bases short, with 16 bases between. This CDR3 is built from 14 residues. Germline values: CDR1 LNHDA, CDR2 SQIVND (reference sequence). The CDR3: CATMVGRTTGELFF. Here the CDR3 DNA reads TGTGCCACCATGGTGGGTCGGACCACCGGGGAGCTGTTTTTT.

CDR3 loop: CASSLEREGNTIYF. The CDR3 nucleotides are TGTGCCAGCAGCTTAGAAAGGGAGGGAAACACCATATATTTT. This rearrangement joins TRBV7-9 to TRBJ1-3, with unresolved D. The germline CDR1 and CDR2 sequences are SEHNR and FQNEAQ (reference sequence). Deletions cut 1 base from V and 4 bases from J, with 8 bases between. This CDR3 is 14 amino acids long.

The rearrangement uses TRBV27 and TRBJ2-2; 9 bases fit TRBD1. The CDR3 totals 20 residues. With 5 bases clipped from V and 0 bases from J, the junction kept 16 bases outside the gene matches. Germline V CDR1 and CDR2: MNHEY, SMNVEV (reference sequence). This CDR3 reads CASSLSRDRASLSNTGELFF. For the CDR3, the DNA is TGTGCCAGCAGTCTGAGCCGGGACAGGGCCTCCCTATCGAACACCGGGGAGCTGTTTTTT.

This chain links TRBV2 with TRBJ2-7; TRBD2 is a possible D gene (5 bases). CDR1 and CDR2 from the germline V gene are SNHLY and FYNNEI. The CDR3 totals 14 residues. The ends were cut back, 2 bases at V and 5 bases at J, with 13 bases in the middle. Here the CDR3 reads CASSEIVGVDEQYF. The CDR3, as DNA: TGTGCCAGCAGTGAAATTGTCGGGGTGGACGAGCAGTACTTC.

The CDR3 DNA is TGTGCCAGCAGGCCGACTAGCGGGAGTGTATCCTACGAGCAGTACTTC. It translates to CASRPTSGSVSYEQYF. The V call is TRBV11-1, the J call TRBJ2-7; TRBD2 aligns across 12 bases. The CDR3 is made up of 16 amino acids. V gave up 6 bases and J gave up 1 base; unmatched junction bases: 7. Germline V gene sequence: CDR1 SGHAT, CDR2 FQDESV (reference sequence).

The chain combines TRBV30 with TRBJ1-2; D gene uncertain. Trimming removed 2 bases at V and 0 bases at J, with 13 bases between. The CDR3 contains 15 residues. The germline V gene encodes CDR1 GTSNPN and CDR2 SVGIG (reference sequence). In DNA form, the CDR3 reads TGTGCCTGGAGTTCTGGATCTGGAGCTAACTATGGCTACACCTTC. Amino acid sequence: CAWSSGSGANYGYTF.

The rearrangement joins TRBV7-9 to TRBJ2-5, with TRBD1 matching 8 bases. The V and J ends lost 5 bases and 5 bases, in that order; junction bases with no gene match: 4. This CDR3 spans 13 amino acids. The germline gives CDR1 SEHNR, CDR2 FQNEAQ (reference sequence). Written as DNA, the CDR3 is TGTGCCAGCAGCGGACAGGGTTACGAGACCCAGTACTTC. Translation: CASSGQGYETQYF.

The chain employs TRBV29-1 and TRBJ2-3; TRBD2 aligns across 8 bases. With V trimmed by 7 bases and J by 4 bases, 10 bases remained unmatched. Per germline, CDR1 SQVTM and CDR2 ANQGSEA. CDR3 length equals 14 residues. CDR3 DNA: TGCAGCGCTCGGACTAGCCCCGGGCCAGATACGCAGTATTTT. It is translated as CSARTSPGPDTQYF.

This chain links TRBV9 with TRBJ2-1; TRBD2 might be the D (6 bases). The CDR3 totals 20 residues. Trimming left V 2 bases short and J 5 bases short, with 29 bases between. Germline V gene sequence: CDR1 SGDLS, CDR2 YYNGEE. The CDR3 loop reads CASSVPMTRRGNEGHNEQFF. CDR3 nucleotide sequence: TGTGCCAGCAGCGTCCCAATGACTAGAAGGGGAAATGAGGGACACAATGAGCAGTTCTTC.

This chain uses TRBV15 with TRBJ2-3; D perhaps matches TRBD2 (6 bases). The V gene's germline CDR1 is LNHNV and CDR2 YYDKDF (reference sequence). Trimming pared 5 bases from V and 0 bases from J, leaving 15 bases between. The CDR3 totals 16 residues. The CDR3 sequence is CATSGGTDLSTDTQYF. CDR3 DNA: TGTGCCACCAGCGGCGGGACGGACCTTAGCACAGATACGCAGTATTTT.

The V and J genes are TRBV5-5 and TRBJ2-2; 9 bases are shared with TRBD1. The length of the CDR3 is 16 residues. V lost 4 bases and J lost 1; bases outside the gene matches: 5. The germline V gene encodes CDR1 SGHKS and CDR2 YYEKEE (reference sequence). For the CDR3, the DNA is TGTGCCAGCAGCCACGGGACAGGGTGGAACACCGGGGAGCTGTTTTTT. Encoded protein: CASSHGTGWNTGELFF. The complete variable domain, with remaining parts taken from reference TRBV5-5 and TRBJ2-2, reads DAGVTQSPTHLIKTRGQQVTLRCSPISGHKSVSWYQQVLGQGPQFIFQYYEKEERGRGNFPDRFSARQFPNYSSELNVNALLLGDSALYLCASSHGTGWNTGELFFGEGSRLTVL.

The chain recombines TRBV7-8 with TRBJ2-7; TRBD2 aligns across 13 bases. CDR3 length: 17 amino acids. Germline V lookup: CDR1 SGHVS, CDR2 FQNEAQ. V gave up 1 base and J gave up 5 bases; unmatched junction bases: 8. In DNA form, the CDR3 reads TGTGCCAGCAGCTTAGGGAGGACTAGCGGGAGTCAACACGAGCAGTACTTC. Translated: CASSLGRTSGSQHEQYF.

The chain carries TRBV5-1 and TRBJ2-7; possible D gene TRBD2, 6 bases. Trimming pared 0 bases from V and 5 bases from J, leaving 18 bases between. This CDR3 spans 16 amino acids. Germline-derived CDR1 and CDR2 are SGHRS and YFSETQ. CDR3 nucleotide sequence: TGCGCCAGCAGCTTGGGGACTCTAGCGCGCCGCGACGAGCAGTACTTC. This gives the protein CASSLGTLARRDEQYF.

The chain carries TRBV7-2 and TRBJ1-4, with D unclear. The length of the CDR3 is 18 residues. Trimming removed 5 bases from V and 10 bases from J, with 29 bases in between. Per the germline V gene, CDR1 is SGHTA and CDR2 is FQGNSA. The CDR3 DNA reads TGTGCCAGCAGCCCCCTTTCGACCGAACTTGGGCGCTCGGGAAAACTGTTTTTT. It is translated as CASSPLSTELGRSGKLFF.

The CDR3 DNA follows: TGTGCCAGCAGCGTGCGGGGGCGGCAGGAGACCCAGTACTTC. It encodes CASSVRGRQETQYF. The V and J genes are TRBV9 and TRBJ2-5; D possibly corresponds to TRBD2 (7 bases). This CDR3 has 14 residues. V was clipped by 2 bases and J by 5 bases, with 13 bases between them. The germline gives CDR1 SGDLS, CDR2 YYNGEE.

This rearrangement joins TRBV7-2 to TRBJ2-5; 8 bases line up with TRBD2. After removal of 3 bases from V and 4 bases from J, the junction contained 10 bases not matched to a gene. The length of the CDR3 is 16 residues. Germline V gene data show CDR1 as SGHTA and CDR2 as FQGNSA. For the CDR3, the DNA is TGTGCCAGCAGCTTGTACGGGAGGGCCGTGGGAGAGACCCAGTACTTC. Translated: CASSLYGRAVGETQYF.

This chain links TRBV7-2 with TRBJ1-6; 9 bases fit TRBD1. This CDR3 is built from 18 residues. The junction had 12 bases not matched to a gene; V was cut back by 6 bases and J by 3 bases. Germline V CDR1 and CDR2: SGHTA, FQGNSA. Written as DNA, the CDR3 is TGTGCCAGCAGTTCCCAGACCGGGACAGGGTACTATAATTCACCCCTCCACTTT. It translates to CASSSQTGTGYYNSPLHF.